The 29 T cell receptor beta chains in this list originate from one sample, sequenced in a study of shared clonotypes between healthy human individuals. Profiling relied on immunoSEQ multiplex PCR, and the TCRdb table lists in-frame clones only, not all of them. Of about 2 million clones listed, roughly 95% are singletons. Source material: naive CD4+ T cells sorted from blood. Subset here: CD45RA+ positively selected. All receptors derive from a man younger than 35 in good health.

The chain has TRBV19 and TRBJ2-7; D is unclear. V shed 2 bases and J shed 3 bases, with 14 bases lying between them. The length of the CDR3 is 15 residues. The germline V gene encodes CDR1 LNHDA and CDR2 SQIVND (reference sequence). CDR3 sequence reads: CASSISWQESYEQYF. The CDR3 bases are TGTGCCAGTAGTATAAGCTGGCAGGAGAGCTACGAGCAGTACTTC. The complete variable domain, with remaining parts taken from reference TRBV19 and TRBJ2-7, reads DGGITQSPKYLFRKEGQNVTLSCEQNLNHDAMYWYRQDPGQGLRLIYYSQIVNDFQKGDIAEGYSVSREKKESFPLTVTSAQKNPTAFYLCASSISWQESYEQYFGPGTRLTVT.

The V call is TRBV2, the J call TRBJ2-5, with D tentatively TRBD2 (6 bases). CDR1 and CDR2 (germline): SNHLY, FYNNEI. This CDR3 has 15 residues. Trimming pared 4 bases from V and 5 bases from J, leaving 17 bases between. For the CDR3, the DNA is TGTGCCAGCAGTGGACTAGTGGGGTTTAGTGAGACCCAGTACTTC. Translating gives CASSGLVGFSETQYF. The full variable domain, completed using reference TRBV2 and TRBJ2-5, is EPEVTQTPSHQVTQMGQEVILRCVPISNHLYFYWYRQILGQKVEFLVSFYNNEISEKSEIFDDQFSVERPDGSNFTLKIRSTKLEDSAMYFCASSGLVGFSETQYFGPGTRLLVL.

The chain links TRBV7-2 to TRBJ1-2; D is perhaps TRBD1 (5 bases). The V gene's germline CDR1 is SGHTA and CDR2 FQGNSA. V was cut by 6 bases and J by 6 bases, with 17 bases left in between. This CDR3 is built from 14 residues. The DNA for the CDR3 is TGTGCCAGCAGGGTGGGGGAATGGGCCAATGGCTACACCTTC. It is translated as CASRVGEWANGYTF.

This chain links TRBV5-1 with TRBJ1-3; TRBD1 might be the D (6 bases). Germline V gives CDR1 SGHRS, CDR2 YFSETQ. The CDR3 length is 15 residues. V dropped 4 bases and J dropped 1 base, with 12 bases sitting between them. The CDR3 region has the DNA TGCGCCAGCAGCCCGCGAACAGGGTCTGGAAACACCATATATTTT. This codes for CASSPRTGSGNTIYF.

The CDR3 nucleotides are TGTGCCAGCAGCTTATCTGGGGGGCTCTCCTACGAGCAGTACTTC. Its protein product is CASSLSGGLSYEQYF. The gene calls are TRBV11-2 and TRBJ2-7, with D perhaps matching TRBD1 or TRBD2 (6 bases each). Trimming left V 2 bases short and J 0 bases short, with 11 bases between. The germline V gene encodes CDR1 SGHAT and CDR2 FQNNGV. The CDR3 is 15 residues long.

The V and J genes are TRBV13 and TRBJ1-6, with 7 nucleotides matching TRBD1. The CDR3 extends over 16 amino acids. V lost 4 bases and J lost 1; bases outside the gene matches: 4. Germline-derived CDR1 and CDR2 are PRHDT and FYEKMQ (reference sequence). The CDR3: CASSSDRESYNSPLHF. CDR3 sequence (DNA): TGTGCCAGCAGCTCCGACAGGGAATCCTATAATTCACCCCTCCACTTT. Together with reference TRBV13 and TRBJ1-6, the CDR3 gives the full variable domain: AAGVIQSPRHLIKEKRETATLKCYPIPRHDTVYWYQQGPGQDPQFLISFYEKMQSDKGSIPDRFSAQQFSDYHSELNMSSLELGDSALYFCASSSDRESYNSPLHFGNGTRLTVT.

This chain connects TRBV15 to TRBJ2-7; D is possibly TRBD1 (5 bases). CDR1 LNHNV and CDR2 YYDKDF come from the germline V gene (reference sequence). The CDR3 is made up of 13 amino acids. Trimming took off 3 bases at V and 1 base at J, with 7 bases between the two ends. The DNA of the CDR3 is TGTGCCACCAGCAGGGACAAATCCTACGAGCAGTACTTC. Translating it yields CATSRDKSYEQYF. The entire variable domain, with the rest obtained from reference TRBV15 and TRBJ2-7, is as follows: DAMVIQNPRYQVTQFGKPVTLSCSQTLNHNVMYWYQQKSSQAPKLLFHYYDKDFNNEADTPDNFQSRRPNTSFCFLDIRSPGLGDTAMYLCATSRDKSYEQYFGPGTRLTVT.

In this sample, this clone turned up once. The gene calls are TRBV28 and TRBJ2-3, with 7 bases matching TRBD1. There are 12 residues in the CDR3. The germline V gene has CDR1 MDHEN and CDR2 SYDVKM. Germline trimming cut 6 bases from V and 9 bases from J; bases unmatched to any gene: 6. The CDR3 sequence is CASSQWGQTQYF. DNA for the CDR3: TGTGCCAGCAGCCAGTGGGGACAGACGCAGTATTTT. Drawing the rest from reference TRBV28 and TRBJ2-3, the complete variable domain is DVKVTQSSRYLVKRTGEKVFLECVQDMDHENMFWYRQDPGLGLRLIYFSYDVKMKEKGDIPEGYSVSREKKERFSLILESASTNQTSMYLCASSQWGQTQYFGPGTRLTVL.

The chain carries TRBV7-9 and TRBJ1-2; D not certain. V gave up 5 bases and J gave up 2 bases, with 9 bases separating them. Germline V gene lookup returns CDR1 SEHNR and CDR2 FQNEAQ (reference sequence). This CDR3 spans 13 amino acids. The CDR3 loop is CASSRAVNYGYTF. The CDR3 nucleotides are TGTGCCAGCAGCCGGGCGGTGAACTATGGCTACACCTTC.

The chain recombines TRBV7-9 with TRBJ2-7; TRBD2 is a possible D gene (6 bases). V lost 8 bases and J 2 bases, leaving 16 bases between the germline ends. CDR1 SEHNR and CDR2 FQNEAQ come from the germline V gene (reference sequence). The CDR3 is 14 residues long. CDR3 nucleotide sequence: TGTGCCAGCGGCAAAATCGGGACTCCCTACGAGCAGTACTTC. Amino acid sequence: CASGKIGTPYEQYF.

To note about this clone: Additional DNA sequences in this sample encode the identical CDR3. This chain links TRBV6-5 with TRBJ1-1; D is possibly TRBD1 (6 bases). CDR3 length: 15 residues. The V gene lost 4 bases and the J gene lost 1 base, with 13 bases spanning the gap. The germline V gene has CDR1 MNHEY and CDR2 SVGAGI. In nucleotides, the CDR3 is TGTGCCAGCAGTTCGCCGGGACAAAAGAACACTGAAGCTTTCTTT. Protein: CASSSPGQKNTEAFF.

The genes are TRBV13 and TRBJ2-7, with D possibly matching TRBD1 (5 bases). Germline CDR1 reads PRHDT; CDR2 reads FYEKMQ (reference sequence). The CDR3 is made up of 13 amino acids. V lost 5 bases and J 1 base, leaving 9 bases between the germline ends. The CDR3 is CASSNDRSYEQYF. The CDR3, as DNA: TGTGCCAGCAGCAACGACAGATCCTACGAGCAGTACTTC.

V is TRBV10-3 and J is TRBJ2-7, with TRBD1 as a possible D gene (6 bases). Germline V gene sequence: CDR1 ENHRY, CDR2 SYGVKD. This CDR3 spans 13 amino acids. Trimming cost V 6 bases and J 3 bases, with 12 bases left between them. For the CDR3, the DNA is TGTGCCATCAGAGCGGACAGCTTCTACGAGCAGTACTTC. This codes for CAIRADSFYEQYF.

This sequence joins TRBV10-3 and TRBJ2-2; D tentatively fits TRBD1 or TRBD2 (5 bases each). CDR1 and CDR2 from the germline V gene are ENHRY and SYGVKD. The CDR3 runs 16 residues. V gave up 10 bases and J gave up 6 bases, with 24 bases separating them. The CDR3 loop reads CATGPRGSRSAGELFF. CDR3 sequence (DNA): TGTGCCACGGGCCCCCGGGGCAGTCGCTCCGCCGGGGAGCTGTTTTTT.

CDR3 sequence: CASSQVGPSGHQETQYF. The CDR3 region has the DNA TGTGCCAGCAGCCAAGTTGGGCCTAGCGGGCATCAAGAGACCCAGTACTTC. The gene calls are TRBV4-2 and TRBJ2-5; 8 bases agree with TRBD2. The CDR3 has 17 residues. The germline V gene encodes CDR1 LGHNA and CDR2 YNFKEQ. The V segment lost 1 base and the J segment 2 bases; nucleotides outside the gene matches: 9.

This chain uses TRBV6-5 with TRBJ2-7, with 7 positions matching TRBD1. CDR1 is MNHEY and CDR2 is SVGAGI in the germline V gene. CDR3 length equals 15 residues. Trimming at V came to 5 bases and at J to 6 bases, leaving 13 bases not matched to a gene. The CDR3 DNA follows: TGTGCCAGCAGTCAACACAGGGGCGACGGGCCCGAGCAGTACTTC. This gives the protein CASSQHRGDGPEQYF.

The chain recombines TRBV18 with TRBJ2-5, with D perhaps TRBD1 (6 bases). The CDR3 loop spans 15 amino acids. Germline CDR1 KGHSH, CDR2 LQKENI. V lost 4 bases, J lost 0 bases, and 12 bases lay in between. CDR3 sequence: CASSQYREYQETQYF. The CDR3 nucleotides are TGTGCCAGCTCACAATACAGGGAGTACCAAGAGACCCAGTACTTC.

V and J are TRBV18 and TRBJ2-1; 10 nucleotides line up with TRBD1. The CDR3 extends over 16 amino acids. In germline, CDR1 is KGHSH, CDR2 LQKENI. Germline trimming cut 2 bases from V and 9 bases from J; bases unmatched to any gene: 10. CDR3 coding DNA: TGTGCCAGCTCACCAGGGACAGGGGCCGGGGAGAGTGAGCAGTTCTTC. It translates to CASSPGTGAGESEQFF.

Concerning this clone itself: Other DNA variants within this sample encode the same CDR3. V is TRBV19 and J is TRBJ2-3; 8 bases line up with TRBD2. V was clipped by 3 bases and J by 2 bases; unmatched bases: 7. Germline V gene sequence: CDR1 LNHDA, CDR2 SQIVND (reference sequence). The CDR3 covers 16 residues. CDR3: CASSMGLAGLTDTQYF. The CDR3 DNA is TGTGCCAGTAGTATGGGTTTAGCGGGACTCACAGATACGCAGTATTTT. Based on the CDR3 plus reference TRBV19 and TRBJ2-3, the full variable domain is DGGITQSPKYLFRKEGQNVTLSCEQNLNHDAMYWYRQDPGQGLRLIYYSQIVNDFQKGDIAEGYSVSREKKESFPLTVTSAQKNPTAFYLCASSMGLAGLTDTQYFGPGTRLTVL.

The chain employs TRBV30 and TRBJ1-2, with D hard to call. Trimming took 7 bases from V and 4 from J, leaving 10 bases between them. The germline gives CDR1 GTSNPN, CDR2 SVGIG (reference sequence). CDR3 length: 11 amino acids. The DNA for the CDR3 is TGTGCCTTGTGGGCCAGCTATGGCTACACCTTC. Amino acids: CALWASYGYTF.

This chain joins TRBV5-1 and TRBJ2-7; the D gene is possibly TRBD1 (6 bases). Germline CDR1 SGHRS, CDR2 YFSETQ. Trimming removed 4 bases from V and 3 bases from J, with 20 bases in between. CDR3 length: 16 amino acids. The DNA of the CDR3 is TGCGCCAGCAGCAATCCACGACAGGATCTTTACTACGAGCAGTACTTC. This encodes CASSNPRQDLYYEQYF.

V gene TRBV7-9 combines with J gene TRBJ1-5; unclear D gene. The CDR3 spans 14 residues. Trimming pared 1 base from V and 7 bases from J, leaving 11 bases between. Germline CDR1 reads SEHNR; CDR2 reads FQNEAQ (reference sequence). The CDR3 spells CASSLGPGKQPQHF. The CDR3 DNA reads TGTGCCAGCAGCTTAGGCCCGGGGAAGCAGCCCCAGCATTTT. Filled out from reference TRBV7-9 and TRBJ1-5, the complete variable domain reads DTGVSQNPRHKITKRGQNVTFRCDPISEHNRLYWYRQTLGQGPEFLTYFQNEAQLEKSRLLSDRFSAERPKGSFSTLEIQRTEQGDSAMYLCASSLGPGKQPQHFGDGTRLSIL.

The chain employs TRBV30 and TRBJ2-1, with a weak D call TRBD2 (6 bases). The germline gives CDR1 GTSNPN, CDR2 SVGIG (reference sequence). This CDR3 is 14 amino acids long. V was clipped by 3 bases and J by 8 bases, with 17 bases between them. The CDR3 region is CAWSDGLSSHEQFF. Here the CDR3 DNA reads TGTGCCTGGAGCGATGGACTATCCTCTCATGAGCAGTTCTTC.

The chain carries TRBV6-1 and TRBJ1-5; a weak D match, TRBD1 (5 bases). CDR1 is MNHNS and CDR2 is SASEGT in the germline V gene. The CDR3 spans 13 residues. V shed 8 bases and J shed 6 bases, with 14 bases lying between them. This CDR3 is CASAMGRAQPQHF. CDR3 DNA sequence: TGTGCCAGCGCGATGGGCAGGGCTCAGCCCCAGCATTTT.

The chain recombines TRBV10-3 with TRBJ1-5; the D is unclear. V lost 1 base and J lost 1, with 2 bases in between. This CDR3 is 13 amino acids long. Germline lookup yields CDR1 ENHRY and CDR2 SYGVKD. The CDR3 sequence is CAISEWSNQPQHF. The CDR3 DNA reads TGTGCCATCAGTGAGTGGAGCAATCAGCCCCAGCATTTT.

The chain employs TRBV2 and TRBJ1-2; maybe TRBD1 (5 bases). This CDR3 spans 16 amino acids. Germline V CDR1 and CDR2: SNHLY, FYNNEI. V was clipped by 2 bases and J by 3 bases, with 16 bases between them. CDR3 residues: CASSENRSGGDYGYTF. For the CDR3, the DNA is TGTGCCAGCAGTGAAAACAGGAGCGGAGGGGACTATGGCTACACCTTC. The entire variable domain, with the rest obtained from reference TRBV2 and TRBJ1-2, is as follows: EPEVTQTPSHQVTQMGQEVILRCVPISNHLYFYWYRQILGQKVEFLVSFYNNEISEKSEIFDDQFSVERPDGSNFTLKIRSTKLEDSAMYFCASSENRSGGDYGYTFGSGTRLTVV.

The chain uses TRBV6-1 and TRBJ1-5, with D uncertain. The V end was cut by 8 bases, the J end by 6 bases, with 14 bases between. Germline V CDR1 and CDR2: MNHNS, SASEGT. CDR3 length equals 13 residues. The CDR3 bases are TGTGCCAGCTATCCAGGACCAACTCAGCCCCAGCATTTT. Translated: CASYPGPTQPQHF.

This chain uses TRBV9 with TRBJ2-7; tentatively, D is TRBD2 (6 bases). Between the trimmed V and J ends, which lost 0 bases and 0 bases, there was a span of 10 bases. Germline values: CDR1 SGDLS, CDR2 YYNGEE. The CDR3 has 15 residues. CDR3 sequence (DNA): TGTGCCAGCAGCGTAGGCGGGGCGGGCTCCTACGAGCAGTACTTC. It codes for CASSVGGAGSYEQYF.

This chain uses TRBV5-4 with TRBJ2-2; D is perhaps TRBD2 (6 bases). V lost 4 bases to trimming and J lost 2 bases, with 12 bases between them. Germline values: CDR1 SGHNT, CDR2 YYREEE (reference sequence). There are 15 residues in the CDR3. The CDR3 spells CASSLGGINTGELFF. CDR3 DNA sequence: TGTGCCAGCAGCCTAGGAGGGATTAACACCGGGGAGCTGTTTTTT.